The T cell receptor (beta chain) under discussion was sequenced for a study of T cell responses to AZD1222 COVID-19 vaccine (dated by TCRdb to the early 2020s). About the study as a whole: A total of over 230 trial participants underwent TCR sequencing, of whom roughly 210 had received two doses of AZD1222 and around 26 had received two doses of the MenACWY control vaccine. Trial participants were enrolled by age into 18-55, 56-69 and 70-plus year subgroups, with roughly 160, 29 and 62 TCR-sequenced participants respectively. Findings and caveats that apply to the study as a whole: Vaccine-associated CD4 TCRs spanned the whole spike protein, with dominant responses in regions 160-218 and 743-854. After two AZD1222 doses, spike-specific TCR breadth and depth were significantly higher than at day 0 and than in MenACWY recipients. Participants were mostly white British, with more females than males. The authors suggested clonal diversity may have been underestimated. Nearly half of unique spike-specific TCRs reportedly recognized epitopes outside regions mutated in the B.1.351 and B.1.1.7 variants. No day 14 peak-response samples were available, so repertoires were characterized only after the peak T cell response. Conclusions about previously exposed vaccinees are limited because only a handful of AZD1222 recipients were SARS-CoV-2 seropositive at baseline. In the small 56-69-year group, the increase in depth fell short of significance, most likely because of low power.

Interpreted using the paper, the time point label stands for: about 28 days (+/-7) after the second vaccine dose. AZD1222 recipients with second doses at about 4 weeks or about 12 weeks were pooled, because spike-specific TCR depth and breadth did not differ between schedules. Vaccinee samples came from UK trials COV001 and COV002, including a single-blind randomized controlled phase 2/3 trial of AZD1222 (ChAdOx1 nCoV-19) in healthy adults. Trial participant PBMC samples were collected at day 0 and day 28 after the second dose for TCRbeta chain sequencing. The CDR3, cysteine through phenylalanine, is 16 amino acids long. The DNA shown is the 48-base CDR3, in frame from base 1. CDR1 and CDR2 are read off the germline V gene (reference sequence) as LNHDA and SQIVND. Trimming at the junction amounts to 4 bases on V and 0 bases on J, and the germline ends lie 12 bases apart. This clone was seen once. Its antigen is currently not known. No much larger clone exists at a distance of one base, and base qualities are not known.

The CDR3 regions of human TCRbeta chains were analyzed by immunosequencing. The paper's processing steps were these. Repertoire TCRs were matched against a reference library of SARS-CoV-2-specific TCRs generated with the MIRA antigen-specificity platform. Breadth was defined as the fraction of unique TCRs that were SARS-CoV-2-associated, and depth was defined as the fraction of total T cells that were SARS-CoV-2-associated. Each spike-specific TCR was assigned to its reactive spike region and to a CD4 or CD8 class using the MIRA data. Log10-transformed breadth and depth values were compared by one-way ANOVA with Sidak's multiple comparisons tests. TCRdb limited this immuneACCESS table to in-frame rearrangements with V and J called. A share of clones is missing; checked studies link under half to unresolved V genes, and the rest is unexplained. V and J calls and clone size are as listed in that table; D and trimming were resolved from the DNA. The sample table shows over 100,000 clones, and more than 70% are seen once. Jointly, the top ten make up 4.4% of the sample.

The V and J genes are TRBV19 and TRBJ2-2, and the D gene may be TRBD1, 5 bases matching. The TCR sequence derives from an adult who received the AZD1222 COVID-19 vaccine. Sample: peripheral blood, taken 28 days after the second AZD1222 dose. The DNA reads TGTGCCAGTAGTAGTCGACAGACTCCGAACACCGGGGAGCTGTTTTTT. It is translated as CASSSRQTPNTGELFF.